This T cell receptor (beta chain) was documented in a study of CD8 T cells in ankylosing spondylitis. Whole-study results and caveats: Certain motif variants had earlier been reported in reactive arthritis synovial fluid and blood. It appeared that ankylosing spondylitis blood was characterized by a TCR beta motif of under ten highly homologous variants.

TCRdb analysed the 5' RACE reads with MiXCR anew, one entry per CDR3 protein. The data contain over 400,000 distinct CDR3 sequences, roughly 26% of them singletons. This clonotype was detected a few times. Its specificity is unknown. The CDR3 loop spans 16 amino acids. Germline lookup yields CDR1 SGHRS and CDR2 YFSETQ. Trimming cost V 0 bases and J 1 base, with 11 bases left between them. The sequence derives from a male donor with ankylosing spondylitis. This sequence joins TRBV5-1 and TRBJ2-1, with D possibly TRBD2 on 6 matching bases. Sample: blood, either unsorted or a sorted T cell fraction (not recorded which). CDR3 DNA: TGCGCCAGCAGCTTGGCGACGGGGAGGTCCTACAATGAGCAGTTCTTC. Amino acid sequence: CASSLATGRSYNEQFF.